The sequence of this TCR beta chain was determined in a study of blood T cell repertoires in COVID-19. Germline CDR1 reads SQVTM; CDR2 reads ANQGSEA. CDR3 length: 13 residues. The V and J ends lost 6 bases and 4 bases respectively, with 15 bases between them. Profiled with immunoSEQ multiplex PCR; TCRdb holds only in-frame clones, not every one. The data contain 86,000 or so clones, about 89% of them singletons. The clonotype originates from a man between 45 and 60 years old with active or convalescent COVID-19. The sample taken for sequencing was peripheral blood. The V gene is TRBV29-1, the J gene TRBJ2-5; the D is unclear. CDR3 bases: TGCAGCGTGCATGTCGGGTTACCAGAGACCCAGTACTTC. Encoded protein: CSVHVGLPETQYF.